This T cell receptor beta chain came from a study of neurological immune-mediated disorders. Study findings and constraints: While HTLV-1-associated myelopathy showed the greatest TCR clonal expansion, multiple sclerosis showed the least, falling below healthy controls.

The method for making cDNA was 5'RACE, and it used 10-nucleotide random UMIs. Every sequencing run produced over 160 million TCR-beta sequences, and the sequences from any one run covered 15-18 subjects. MiXCR, applied by TCRdb to the 5' RACE reads, yields one record per CDR3 protein. Of over 90,000 distinct CDR3 sequences listed, 10% to 14% are singletons. Germline-derived CDR1 and CDR2 are DFQATT and SNEGSKA (reference sequence). This CDR3 comprises 14 residues. The V end lost 1 base, the J end lost 5 bases, and 14 bases lay between the germline ends. This clonotype was recorded a few times. Antigen specificity is unknown. The time point here: longitudinal time-point 3.

The origin of this receptor is a female donor with HTLV-1-associated myelopathy (HAM/TSP). The sequenced material came from PBMCs. This chain joins TRBV20-1 and TRBJ1-2; unclear D gene. This CDR3 is CSARANGGLYGYTF. CDR3 sequence (DNA): TGCAGTGCTAGAGCAAACGGCGGCCTATATGGCTACACCTTC.